This T cell receptor (beta chain) was profiled in a study of T cells in Graves' hyperthyroidism and ophthalmopathy. Study-wide points: The model identified upcoming ophthalmopathy a median approximately seven months ahead of onset. In blood, most of the thyroid clonotypes expanded above 0.001 were also present.

This clonotype was seen only a few times. Its cognate antigen is unknown. From RNA transcripts, TCR beta CDR3 regions were amplified. Carried out on the TCR CDR3, a first-round RT-PCR used the HTBI primer set. TCRdb re-derived calls from the multiplex PCR reads in MiXCR, one entry per CDR3 protein. The profile shows approximately 350,000 distinct CDR3 sequences, nearly 15% of them singletons. Fresh peripheral blood, 10 ml, was the source of the PBMCs. This CDR3 spans 14 amino acids. The germline CDR1 and CDR2 sequences are LGHNA and YNFKEQ. Trimming shortened V by 3 bases and J by 5 bases, and 13 bases separated the two germline ends.

The chain links TRBV4-2 to TRBJ2-5; possibly TRBD2 for D (5 bases). What was sequenced was blood. This clonotype was obtained from a woman aged 55 to 70 with Graves' ophthalmopathy. The CDR3 spells CASSHPGELETQYF. The CDR3 DNA sequence: TGTGCCAGCAGCCACCCTGGGGAGCTGGAGACCCAGTACTTC.